The text below deals with one T cell receptor (beta chain). The data stem from a study of cytomegalovirus exposure and HLA in healthy donors. The PCR was carried out with 60 Vbeta primers and 13 Jbeta primers. Profiling relied on immunoSEQ multiplex PCR, and the TCRdb table lists in-frame clones only, not all of them. Recorded here are some 72,000 clones; the top ten clones represent approximately 4.2%. V was cut by 6 bases and J by 4 bases, with 13 bases left in between. The CDR3 totals 14 residues. The germline CDR1 and CDR2 sequences are MNHNY and SVGAGI (reference sequence). This clonotype was sampled from a man aged 25-45 years in good health and CMV-seronegative. The gene calls are TRBV6-6 and TRBJ1-3; possibly TRBD1 for D (5 bases). Sample: PBMCs. The chain's CDR3 is CASRQGHTGNTIYF. CDR3 coding DNA: TGTGCCAGCAGACAAGGACATACCGGAAACACCATATATTTT.